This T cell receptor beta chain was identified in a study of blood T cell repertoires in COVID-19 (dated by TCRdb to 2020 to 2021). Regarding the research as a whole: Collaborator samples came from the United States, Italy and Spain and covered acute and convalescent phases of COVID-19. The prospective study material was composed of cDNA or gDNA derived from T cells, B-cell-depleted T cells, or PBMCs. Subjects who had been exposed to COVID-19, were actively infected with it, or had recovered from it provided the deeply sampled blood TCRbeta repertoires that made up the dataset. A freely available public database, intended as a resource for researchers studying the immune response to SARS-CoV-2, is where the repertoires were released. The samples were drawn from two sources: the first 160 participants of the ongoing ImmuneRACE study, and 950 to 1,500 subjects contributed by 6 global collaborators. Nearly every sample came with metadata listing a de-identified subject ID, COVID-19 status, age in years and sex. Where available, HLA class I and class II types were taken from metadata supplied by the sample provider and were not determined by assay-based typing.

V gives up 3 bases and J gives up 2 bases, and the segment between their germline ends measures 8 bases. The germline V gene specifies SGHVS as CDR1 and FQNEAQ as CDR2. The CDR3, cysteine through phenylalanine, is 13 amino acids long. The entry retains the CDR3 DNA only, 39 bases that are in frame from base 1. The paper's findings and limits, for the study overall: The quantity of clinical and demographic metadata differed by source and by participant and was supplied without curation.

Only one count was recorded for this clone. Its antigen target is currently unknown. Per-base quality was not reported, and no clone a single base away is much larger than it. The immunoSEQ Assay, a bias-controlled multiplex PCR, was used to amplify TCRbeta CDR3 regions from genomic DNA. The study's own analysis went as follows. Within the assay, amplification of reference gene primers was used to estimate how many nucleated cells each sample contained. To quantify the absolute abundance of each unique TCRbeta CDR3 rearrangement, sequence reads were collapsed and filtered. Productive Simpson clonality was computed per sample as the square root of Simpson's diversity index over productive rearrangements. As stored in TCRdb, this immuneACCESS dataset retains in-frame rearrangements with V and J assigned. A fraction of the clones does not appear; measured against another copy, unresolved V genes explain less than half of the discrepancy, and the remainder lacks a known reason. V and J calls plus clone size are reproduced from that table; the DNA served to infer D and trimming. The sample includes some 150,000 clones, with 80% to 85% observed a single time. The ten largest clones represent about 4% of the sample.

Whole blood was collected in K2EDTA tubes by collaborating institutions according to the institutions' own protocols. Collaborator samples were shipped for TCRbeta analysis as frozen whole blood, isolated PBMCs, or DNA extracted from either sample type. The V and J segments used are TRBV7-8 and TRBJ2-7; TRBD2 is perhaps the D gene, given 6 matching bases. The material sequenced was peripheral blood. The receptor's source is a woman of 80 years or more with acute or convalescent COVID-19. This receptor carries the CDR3 CASSFAGTYEQYF. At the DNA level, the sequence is TGTGCCAGCAGCTTTGCGGGGACCTACGAGCAGTACTTC.